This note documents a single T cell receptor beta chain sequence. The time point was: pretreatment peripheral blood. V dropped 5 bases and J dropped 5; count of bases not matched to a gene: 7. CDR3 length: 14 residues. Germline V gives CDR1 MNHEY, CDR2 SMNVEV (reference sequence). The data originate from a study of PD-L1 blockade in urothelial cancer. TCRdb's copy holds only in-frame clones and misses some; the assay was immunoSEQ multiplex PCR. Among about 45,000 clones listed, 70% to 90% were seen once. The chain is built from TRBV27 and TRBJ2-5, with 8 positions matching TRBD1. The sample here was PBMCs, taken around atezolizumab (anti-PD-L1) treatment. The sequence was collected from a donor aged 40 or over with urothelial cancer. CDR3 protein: CASSPQTGAETQYF. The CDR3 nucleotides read TGTGCCAGCAGTCCCCAGACAGGGGCCGAGACCCAGTACTTC.